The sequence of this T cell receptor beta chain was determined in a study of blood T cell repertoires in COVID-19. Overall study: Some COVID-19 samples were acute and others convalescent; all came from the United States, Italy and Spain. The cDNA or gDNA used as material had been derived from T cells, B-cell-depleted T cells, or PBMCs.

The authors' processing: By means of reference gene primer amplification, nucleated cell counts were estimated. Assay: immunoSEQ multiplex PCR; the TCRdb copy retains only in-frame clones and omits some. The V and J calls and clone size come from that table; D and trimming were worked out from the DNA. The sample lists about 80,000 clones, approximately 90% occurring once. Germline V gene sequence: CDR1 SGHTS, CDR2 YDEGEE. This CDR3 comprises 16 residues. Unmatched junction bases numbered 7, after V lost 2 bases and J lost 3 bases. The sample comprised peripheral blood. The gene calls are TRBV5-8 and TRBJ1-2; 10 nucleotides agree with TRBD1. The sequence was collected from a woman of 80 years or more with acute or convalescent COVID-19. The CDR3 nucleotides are TGTGCCAGCAGCTTCGGCCGGGACAGGGGTGACTATGGCTACACCTTC. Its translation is CASSFGRDRGDYGYTF.